The source of this TCR beta chain is a study of blood T cell repertoires in COVID-19. Enrollees, roughly 18 to 90 years old, lived in 25 or so US areas. This CDR3 spans 15 amino acids. Per germline, CDR1 SGHNT and CDR2 YYREEE (reference sequence). V dropped 0 bases and J dropped 5 bases, with 11 bases sitting between them. Clones were read by immunoSEQ multiplex PCR, and TCRdb kept only the in-frame ones, dropping some. Here the sample spans about 480,000 clones, 87% being singletons. Sequencing used PBMCs or T cells enriched from blood (not recorded which). This clonotype originated in a woman younger than 30 with acute COVID-19. The J gene is TRBJ1-4, the V gene TRBV5-4; D is undetermined. The CDR3 loop reads CASSLVGSTNEKLFF. In nucleotides, the CDR3 is TGTGCCAGCAGCTTGGTGGGCAGCACGAATGAAAAACTGTTTTTT.